A selection of T cell receptor beta chains follows, all from one sample in a study of vaccination and CD4 T cells after COVID-19. No cognate antigen is known for these TCRs. TCRdb reanalysed the PCR reads using MiXCR and keeps one entry per CDR3 protein. Here the sample spans roughly 7,400 distinct CDR3 sequences, about 47% being singletons. Specimen: CD4+ T cells from blood, cultured in vitro. These receptors came from a human donor in good health. The CDR3 runs from the conserved cysteine through the conserved F or W. D genes are given only for firm matches. Expanded clones are given a class, and other clones once, few, many or no size at all.

d_gene,len,abundance,j_gene,v_gene,CDR3aa,CDR3nt
.,14,.,TRBJ1-2,TRBV7-8,CASSLAGSNYGYTF,TGTGCCAGCAGCTTAGCAGGGAGTAACTATGGCTACACCTTC
.,16,.,TRBJ2-3,TRBV20-1,CSARDLGGRPGNTQYF,TGCAGTGCTAGAGATCTGGGGGGGCGGCCTGGAAATACGCAGTATTTT
.,13,large,TRBJ1-1,TRBV10-3,CAISVMGGTEAFF,TGTGCCATCAGTGTGATGGGAGGCACTGAAGCTTTCTTT
.,15,.,TRBJ1-1,TRBV25-1,CASSELNARGGEAFF,TGTGCCAGCAGTGAATTAAATGCAAGGGGCGGTGAAGCTTTCTTT
TRBD1,13,.,TRBJ1-2,TRBV20-1,CSAGKTGDYGYTF,TGCAGTGCTGGCAAGACAGGGGACTATGGCTACACCTTC
.,14,.,TRBJ1-6,TRBV7-2,CASSLGLSNSPLHF,TGTGCCAGCAGCTTAGGCCTTTCCAATTCACCCCTCCACTTT
TRBD2,13,.,TRBJ2-5,TRBV24-1,CATSDHGGETQYF,TGTGCCACCAGTGACCACGGGGGGGAGACCCAGTACTTC
.,15,.,TRBJ1-2,TRBV6-5,CASSYSNTRYYGYTF,TGTGCCAGCAGTTACTCGAACACCAGATACTATGGCTACACCTTC
.,14,few,TRBJ1-2,TRBV6-1,CASSEFAYTYGYTF,TGTGCCAGCAGTGAATTTGCGTACACTTATGGCTACACCTTC
TRBD1,12,.,TRBJ1-3,TRBV29-1,CSVGQGGNTIYF,TGCAGCGTTGGACAGGGAGGAAACACCATATATTTT
.,15,.,TRBJ1-6,TRBV7-9,CASNTDSSYNSPLHF,TGTGCCAGCAACACGGATAGCTCCTATAATTCACCCCTCCACTTT
.,14,.,TRBJ2-7,TRBV6-1,CASSEVFLSYEQYF,TGTGCCAGCAGTGAAGTGTTCCTCTCCTACGAGCAGTACTTC
TRBD1,15,few,TRBJ1-5,TRBV27,CASSQGQGVSQPQHF,TGTGCCAGCAGTCAAGGACAGGGAGTGAGTCAGCCCCAGCATTTT
TRBD1,17,.,TRBJ2-2,TRBV5-4,CASSAGQGAPPAGELFF,TGTGCCAGCAGCGCCGGGCAGGGGGCCCCTCCCGCCGGGGAGCTGTTTTTT
.,13,few,TRBJ2-5,TRBV7-2,CASSLYPQETQYF,TGTGCCAGCAGCTTATACCCCCAAGAGACCCAGTACTTC
TRBD1,16,.,TRBJ1-2,TRBV7-8,CASSLGLGQGASGYTF,TGTGCCAGCAGCTTAGGGCTAGGACAGGGGGCAAGTGGCTACACCTTC
.,15,.,TRBJ1-5,TRBV20-1,CSARDIVSSNQPQHF,TGCAGTGCTAGAGATATAGTAAGTAGCAATCAGCCCCAGCATTTT
.,14,.,TRBJ1-1,TRBV6-1,CASISGVVRTEAFF,TGTGCCAGCATCTCAGGGGTGGTTAGGACTGAAGCTTTCTTT
.,13,.,TRBJ1-1,TRBV7-3,CASSFRVDTEAFF,TGTGCCAGCAGCTTCAGGGTCGACACTGAAGCTTTCTTT
.,14,.,TRBJ1-1,TRBV11-2,CASSRNGMNTEAFF,TGTGCCAGCAGCCGCAATGGTATGAACACTGAAGCTTTCTTT
.,15,.,TRBJ1-1,TRBV6-5,CASSYSLRGNTEAFF,TGTGCCAGCAGTTACTCCCTCAGGGGGAACACTGAAGCTTTCTTT
.,14,.,TRBJ1-1,TRBV27,CASSRGRWDTEAFF,TGTGCCAGCAGTAGGGGGAGGTGGGACACTGAAGCTTTCTTT
TRBD1,14,.,TRBJ1-1,TRBV19,CANIGQGAYTEAFF,TGTGCCAATATAGGACAGGGGGCTTACACTGAAGCTTTCTTT
TRBD1,14,.,TRBJ1-5,TRBV2,CASIRDSQNQPQHF,TGTGCCAGCATCCGGGACAGTCAAAATCAGCCCCAGCATTTT
.,13,.,TRBJ1-5,TRBV12-3/TRBV12-4,CASSFGEANRPAF,TGTGCCAGCAGTTTCGGGGAGGCAAACAGGCCAGCATTT
TRBD1,14,.,TRBJ1-2,TRBV5-1,CASSTGQHNYGYTF,TGCGCCAGCAGCACGGGACAGCATAACTATGGCTACACCTTC
.,13,.,TRBJ1-5,TRBV10-2,CASSDRLNQPQHF,TGCGCCAGCAGCGACAGACTCAATCAGCCCCAGCATTTT
.,14,.,TRBJ1-2,TRBV12-3/TRBV12-4,CASSTPALRGSYTF,TGTGCCAGCAGTACCCCCGCATTAAGGGGGAGCTACACCTTC
TRBD2,15,.,TRBJ2-3,TRBV27,CASSRLAAERDTQYF,TGTGCCAGCAGTCGACTAGCGGCAGAGAGAGATACGCAGTATTTT
.,15,large,TRBJ1-5,TRBV7-2,CASSYRRDTSSPQHF,TGTGCCAGCAGCTACCGACGGGACACCTCCTCGCCCCAGCATTTT
TRBD1,14,.,TRBJ1-1,TRBV10-3,CAISENGQGTEAFF,TGTGCCATCAGTGAGAACGGACAGGGTACTGAAGCTTTCTTT
TRBD1,15,few,TRBJ1-6,TRBV20-1,CSAREAGGDDSPLHF,TGCAGTGCTAGGGAGGCAGGGGGCGATGATTCACCCCTCCACTTT
.,14,.,TRBJ1-1,TRBV7-9,CASSLLDRNTEAFF,TGTGCCAGCAGCTTACTGGACAGGAACACTGAAGCTTTCTTT
.,14,few,TRBJ2-5,TRBV11-1,CASSLGNPQETQYF,TGTGCCAGCAGTCTCGGGAACCCCCAAGAGACCCAGTACTTC
.,14,few,TRBJ2-5,TRBV10-1,CASSETGTEETQYF,TGCGCCAGCAGTGAGACCGGGACCGAAGAGACCCAGTACTTC
TRBD1,13,.,TRBJ2-2,TRBV2,CASSAQGFGELFF,TGTGCCAGCAGTGCACAGGGGTTCGGGGAGCTGTTTTTT
.,13,.,TRBJ1-2,TRBV12-3/TRBV12-4,CASSSQGTYGYTF,TGTGCCAGCAGTTCCCAAGGAACCTATGGCTACACCTTC
.,15,.,TRBJ1-1,TRBV15,CATSLPQGLWTEAFF,TGTGCCACCAGCCTGCCTCAGGGGTTATGGACTGAAGCTTTCTTT
TRBD1,15,few,TRBJ1-5,TRBV19,CASSLDRGLVQPQHF,TGTGCCAGTAGCCTGGACAGGGGGCTAGTTCAGCCCCAGCATTTT
.,13,.,TRBJ2-2,TRBV6-4,CASSDSSTGELFF,TGTGCCAGCAGTGACTCTAGCACCGGGGAGCTGTTTTTT
TRBD1,12,few,TRBJ1-2,TRBV6-1,CASRPGGHGYTF,TGTGCCAGCAGACCAGGGGGGCATGGCTACACCTTC
.,13,few,TRBJ2-7,TRBV7-9,CASSLESGYEQYF,TGTGCCAGCAGCTTAGAATCCGGGTACGAGCAGTACTTC